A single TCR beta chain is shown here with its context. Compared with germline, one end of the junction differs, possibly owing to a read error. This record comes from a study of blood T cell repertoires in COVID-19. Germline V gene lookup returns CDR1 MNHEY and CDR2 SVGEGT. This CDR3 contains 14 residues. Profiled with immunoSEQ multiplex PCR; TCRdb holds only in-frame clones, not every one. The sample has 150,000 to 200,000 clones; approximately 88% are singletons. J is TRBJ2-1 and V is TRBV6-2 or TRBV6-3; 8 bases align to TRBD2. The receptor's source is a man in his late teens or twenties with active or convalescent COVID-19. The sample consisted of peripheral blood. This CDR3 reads CASSDSGTRKSQFF. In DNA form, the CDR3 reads TGTGCCAGCAGTGACTCCGGGACTAGAAAATCGCAGTTCTTC.